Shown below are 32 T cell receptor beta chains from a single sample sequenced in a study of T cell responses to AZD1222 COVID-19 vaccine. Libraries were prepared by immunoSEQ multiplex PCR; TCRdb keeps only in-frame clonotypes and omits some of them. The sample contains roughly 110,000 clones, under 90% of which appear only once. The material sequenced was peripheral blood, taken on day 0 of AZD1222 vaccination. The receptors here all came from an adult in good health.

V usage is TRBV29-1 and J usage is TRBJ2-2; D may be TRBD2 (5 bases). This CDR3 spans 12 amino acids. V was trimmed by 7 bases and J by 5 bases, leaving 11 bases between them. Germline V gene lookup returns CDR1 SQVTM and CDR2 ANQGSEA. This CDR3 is CSGTSTTGELFF. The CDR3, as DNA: TGCAGCGGTACTAGTACGACCGGGGAGCTGTTTTTT.

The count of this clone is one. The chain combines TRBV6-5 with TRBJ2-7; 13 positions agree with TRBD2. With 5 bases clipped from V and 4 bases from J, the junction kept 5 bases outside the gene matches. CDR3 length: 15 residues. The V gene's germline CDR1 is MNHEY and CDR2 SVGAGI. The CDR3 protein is CASSKGLAGPYEQYF. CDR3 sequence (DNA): TGTGCCAGCAGTAAGGGACTAGCGGGACCTTACGAGCAGTACTTC.

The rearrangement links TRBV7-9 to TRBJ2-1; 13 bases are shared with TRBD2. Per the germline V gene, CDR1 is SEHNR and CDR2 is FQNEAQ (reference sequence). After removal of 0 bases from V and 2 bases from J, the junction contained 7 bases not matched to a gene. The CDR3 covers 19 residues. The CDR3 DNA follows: TGTGCCAGCAGCTTAGCTTGGACTAGCGGGAGATTCACCTACAATGAGCAGTTCTTC. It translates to CASSLAWTSGRFTYNEQFF.

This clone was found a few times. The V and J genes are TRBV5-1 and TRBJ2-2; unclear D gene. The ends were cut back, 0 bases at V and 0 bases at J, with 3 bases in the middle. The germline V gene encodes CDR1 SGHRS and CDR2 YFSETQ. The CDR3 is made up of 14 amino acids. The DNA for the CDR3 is TGCGCCAGCAGCTTGGCTGCGAACACCGGGGAGCTGTTTTTT. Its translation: CASSLAANTGELFF.

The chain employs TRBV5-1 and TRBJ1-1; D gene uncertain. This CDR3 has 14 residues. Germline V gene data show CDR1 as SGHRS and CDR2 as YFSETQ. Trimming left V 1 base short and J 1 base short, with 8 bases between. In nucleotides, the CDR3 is TGCGCCAGCAGCTTGCTCACTGAGAACACTGAAGCTTTCTTT. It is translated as CASSLLTENTEAFF.

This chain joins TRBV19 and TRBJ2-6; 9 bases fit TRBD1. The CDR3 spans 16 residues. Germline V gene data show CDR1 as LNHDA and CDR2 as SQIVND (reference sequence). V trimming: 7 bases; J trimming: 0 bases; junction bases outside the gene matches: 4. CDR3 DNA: TGTGCCAGTAAACAGGGGGCTTTCTCTGGGGCCAACGTCCTGACTTTC. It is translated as CASKQGAFSGANVLTF.

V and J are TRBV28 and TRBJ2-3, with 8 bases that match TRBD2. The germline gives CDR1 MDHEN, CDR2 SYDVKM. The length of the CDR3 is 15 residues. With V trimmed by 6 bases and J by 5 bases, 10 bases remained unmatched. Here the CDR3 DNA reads TGTGCCAGCAGCCGCCCGGGACTAGAAGGAGATACGCAGTATTTT. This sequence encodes CASSRPGLEGDTQYF.

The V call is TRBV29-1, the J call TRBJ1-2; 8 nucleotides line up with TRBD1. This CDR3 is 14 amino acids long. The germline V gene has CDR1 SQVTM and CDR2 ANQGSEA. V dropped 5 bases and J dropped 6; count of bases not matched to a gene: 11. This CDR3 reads CSVQGATGVHGYTF. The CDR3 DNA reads TGCAGCGTTCAAGGGGCGACAGGGGTACATGGCTACACCTTC.

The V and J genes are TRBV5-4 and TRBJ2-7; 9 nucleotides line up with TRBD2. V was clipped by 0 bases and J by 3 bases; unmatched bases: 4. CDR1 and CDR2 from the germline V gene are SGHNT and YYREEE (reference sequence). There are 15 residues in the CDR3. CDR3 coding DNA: TGTGCCAGCAGCTTGGGCGCTAGCGGGAACTACGAGCAGTACTTC. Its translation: CASSLGASGNYEQYF.

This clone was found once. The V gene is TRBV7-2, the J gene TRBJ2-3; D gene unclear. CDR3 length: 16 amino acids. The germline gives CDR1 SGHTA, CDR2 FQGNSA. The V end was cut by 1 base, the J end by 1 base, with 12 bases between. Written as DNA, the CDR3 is TGTGCCAGCAGCTTAGTTCTCGACCTCGGCACAGATACGCAGTATTTT. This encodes CASSLVLDLGTDTQYF.

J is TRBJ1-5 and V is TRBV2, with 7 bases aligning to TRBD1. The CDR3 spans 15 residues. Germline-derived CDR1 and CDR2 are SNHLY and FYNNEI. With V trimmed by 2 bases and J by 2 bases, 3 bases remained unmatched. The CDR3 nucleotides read TGTGCCAGCAGTGAAAGGGGGCAGCGCAATCAGCCCCAGCATTTT. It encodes CASSERGQRNQPQHF. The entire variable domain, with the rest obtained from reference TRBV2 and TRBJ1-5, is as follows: EPEVTQTPSHQVTQMGQEVILRCVPISNHLYFYWYRQILGQKVEFLVSFYNNEISEKSEIFDDQFSVERPDGSNFTLKIRSTKLEDSAMYFCASSERGQRNQPQHFGDGTRLSIL.

CDR3 in DNA: TGTGCCAGCACCTTACCCCATCAGGACGGCTATGGCTACACCTTC. Its protein is CASTLPHQDGYGYTF. The V and J genes are TRBV28 and TRBJ1-2, with unresolved D. This CDR3 region has 15 residues. The V gene's germline CDR1 is MDHEN and CDR2 SYDVKM. The V gene lost 7 bases and the J gene lost 4 bases, with 19 bases spanning the gap.

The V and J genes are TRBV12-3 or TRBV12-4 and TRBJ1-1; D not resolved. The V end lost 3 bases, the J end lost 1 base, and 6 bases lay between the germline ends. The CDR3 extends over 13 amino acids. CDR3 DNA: TGTGCCAGCAGTTTCCGGGAGAACACTGAAGCTTTCTTT. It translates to CASSFRENTEAFF.

CDR3 bases: TGTGCCAGCTCCCCGGCCGGGTGGCGTGATCAGCCCCAGCATTTT. Residues: CASSPAGWRDQPQHF. The rearrangement uses TRBV18 and TRBJ1-5; no firm D call. CDR3 length: 15 amino acids. The germline gives CDR1 KGHSH, CDR2 LQKENI. V dropped 6 bases and J dropped 5 bases, with 17 bases sitting between them.

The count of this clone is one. CDR3 region: CASSPSKSSYNEQFF. CDR3 sequence (DNA): TGTGCCAGCTCACCCTCAAAGAGCTCCTACAATGAGCAGTTCTTC. The chain recombines TRBV18 with TRBJ2-1; no definite D call. Trimming left V 3 bases short and J 0 bases short, with 9 bases between. Germline assignment: CDR1 KGHSH and CDR2 LQKENI. The CDR3 runs to 15 residues.

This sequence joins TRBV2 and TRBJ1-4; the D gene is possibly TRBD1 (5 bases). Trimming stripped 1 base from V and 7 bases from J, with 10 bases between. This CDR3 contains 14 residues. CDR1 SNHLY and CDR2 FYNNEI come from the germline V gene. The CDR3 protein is CASSEGGAGEKLFF. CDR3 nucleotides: TGTGCCAGCAGTGAAGGCGGGGCGGGTGAAAAACTGTTTTTT.

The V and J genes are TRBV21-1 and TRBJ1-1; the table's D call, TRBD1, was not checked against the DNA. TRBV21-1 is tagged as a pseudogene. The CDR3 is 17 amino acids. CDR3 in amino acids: CASSPGNRQELNTEAFF. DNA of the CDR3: TGTGCCAGCAGCCCCGGCAATAGACAGGAGCTGAACACTGAAGCTTTCTTT.

CDR3 protein: CASSSGQGAQETQYF. The CDR3 bases are TGTGCCAGCAGTTCGGGACAGGGGGCCCAAGAGACCCAGTACTTC. The V gene is TRBV2, the J gene TRBJ2-5; 12 nucleotides line up with TRBD1. Germline V lookup: CDR1 SNHLY, CDR2 FYNNEI. Losses at the gene ends were 5 bases for V and 1 base for J; bases not matched to a gene: 2. The CDR3 covers 15 residues.

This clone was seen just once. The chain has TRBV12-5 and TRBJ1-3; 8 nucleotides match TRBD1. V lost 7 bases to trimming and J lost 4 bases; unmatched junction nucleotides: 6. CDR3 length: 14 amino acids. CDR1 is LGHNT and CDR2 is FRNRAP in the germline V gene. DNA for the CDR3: TGTGCTAGTGTCGCGACAGGGGAAGGAAACACCATATATTTT. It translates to CASVATGEGNTIYF.

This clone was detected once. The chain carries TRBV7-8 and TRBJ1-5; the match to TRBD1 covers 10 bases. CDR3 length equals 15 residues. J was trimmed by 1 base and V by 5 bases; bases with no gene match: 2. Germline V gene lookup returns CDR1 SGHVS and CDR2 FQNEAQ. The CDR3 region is CASSRDRGSNQPQHF. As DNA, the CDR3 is TGTGCCAGCAGCCGGGACAGGGGAAGCAATCAGCCCCAGCATTTT.

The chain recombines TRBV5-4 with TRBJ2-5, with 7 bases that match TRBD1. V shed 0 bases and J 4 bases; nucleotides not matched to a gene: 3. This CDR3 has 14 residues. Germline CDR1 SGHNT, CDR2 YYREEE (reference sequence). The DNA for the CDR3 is TGTGCCAGCAGCTTGGTAGGGGGCTCAGAGACCCAGTACTTC. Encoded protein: CASSLVGGSETQYF.

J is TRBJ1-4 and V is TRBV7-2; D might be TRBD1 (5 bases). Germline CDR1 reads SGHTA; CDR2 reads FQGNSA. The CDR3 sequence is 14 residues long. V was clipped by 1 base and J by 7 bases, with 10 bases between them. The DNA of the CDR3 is TGTGCCAGCAGCTTAGACCAGGGAAGTGAAAAACTGTTTTTT. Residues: CASSLDQGSEKLFF.

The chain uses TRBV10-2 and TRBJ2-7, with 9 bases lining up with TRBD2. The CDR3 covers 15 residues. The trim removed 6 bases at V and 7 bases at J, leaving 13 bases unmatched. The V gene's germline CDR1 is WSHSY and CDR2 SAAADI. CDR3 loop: CASSSVAGGPGEQYF. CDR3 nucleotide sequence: TGCGCCAGCAGCTCGGTGGCGGGAGGGCCCGGGGAGCAGTACTTC.

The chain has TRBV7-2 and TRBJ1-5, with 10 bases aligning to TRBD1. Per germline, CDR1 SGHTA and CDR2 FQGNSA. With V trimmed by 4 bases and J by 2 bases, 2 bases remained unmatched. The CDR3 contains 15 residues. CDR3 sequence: CASSSGTGGNQPQHF. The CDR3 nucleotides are TGTGCCAGCAGCTCTGGGACAGGGGGCAATCAGCCCCAGCATTTT. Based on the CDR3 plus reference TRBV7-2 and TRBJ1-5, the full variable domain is GAGVSQSPSNKVTEKGKDVELRCDPISGHTALYWYRQSLGQGLEFLIYFQGNSAPDKSGLPSDRFSAERTGGSVSTLTIQRTQQEDSAVYLCASSSGTGGNQPQHFGDGTRLSIL.

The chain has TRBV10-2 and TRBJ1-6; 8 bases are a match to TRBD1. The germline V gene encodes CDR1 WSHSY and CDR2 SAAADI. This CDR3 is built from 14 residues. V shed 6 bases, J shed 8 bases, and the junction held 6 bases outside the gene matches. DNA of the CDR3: TGCGCCAGCAGACCAGGGGGCTTGTATTCACCCCTCCACTTT. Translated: CASRPGGLYSPLHF.

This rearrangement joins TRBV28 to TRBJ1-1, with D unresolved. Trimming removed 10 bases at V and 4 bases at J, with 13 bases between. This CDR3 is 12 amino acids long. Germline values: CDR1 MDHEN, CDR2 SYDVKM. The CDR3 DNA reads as TGTGCCACCCGATGGGGTGGCACTGAAGCTTTCTTT. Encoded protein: CATRWGGTEAFF.

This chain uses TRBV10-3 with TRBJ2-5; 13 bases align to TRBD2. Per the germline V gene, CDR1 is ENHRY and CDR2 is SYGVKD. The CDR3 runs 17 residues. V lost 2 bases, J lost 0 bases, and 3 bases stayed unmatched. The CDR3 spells CAISERGLAGHQETQYF. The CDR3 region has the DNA TGTGCCATCAGTGAGAGGGGACTAGCGGGACACCAAGAGACCCAGTACTTC.

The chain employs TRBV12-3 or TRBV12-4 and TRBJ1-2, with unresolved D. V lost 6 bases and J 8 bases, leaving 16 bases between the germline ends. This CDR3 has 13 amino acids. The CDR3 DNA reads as TGTGCCAGCAGCCCCAGTGGGGTCGAAGGCTACACCTTC. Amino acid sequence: CASSPSGVEGYTF.

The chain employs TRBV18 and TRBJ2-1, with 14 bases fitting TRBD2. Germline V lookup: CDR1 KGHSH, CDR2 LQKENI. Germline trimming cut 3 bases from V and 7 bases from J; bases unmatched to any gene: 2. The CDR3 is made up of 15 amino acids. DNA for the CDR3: TGTGCCAGCTCACCTCGACTAGCGGGAGGGAATGAGCAGTTCTTC. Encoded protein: CASSPRLAGGNEQFF.

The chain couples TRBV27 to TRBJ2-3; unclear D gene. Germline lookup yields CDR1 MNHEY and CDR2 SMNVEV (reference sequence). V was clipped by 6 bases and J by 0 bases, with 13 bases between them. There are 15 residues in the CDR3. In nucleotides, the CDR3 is TGTGCCAGCAGGGCCAGCCGGATCAGCACAGATACGCAGTATTTT. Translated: CASRASRISTDTQYF.

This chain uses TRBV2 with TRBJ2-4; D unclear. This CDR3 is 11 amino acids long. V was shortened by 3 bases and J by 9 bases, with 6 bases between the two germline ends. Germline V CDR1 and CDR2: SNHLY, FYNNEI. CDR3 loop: CASSEGGIQYF. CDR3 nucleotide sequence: TGTGCCAGCAGTGAGGGCGGCATTCAGTACTTC.

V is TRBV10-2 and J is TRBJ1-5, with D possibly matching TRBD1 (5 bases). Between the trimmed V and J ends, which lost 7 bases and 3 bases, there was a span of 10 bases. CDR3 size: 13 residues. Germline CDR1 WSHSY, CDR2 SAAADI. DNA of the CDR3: TGCGCCAGCATCCAGGGCATCAATCAGCCCCAGCATTTT. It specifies CASIQGINQPQHF.